This passage covers 30 T cell receptor beta chains from one sample sequenced in a study of early T cells in non-severe SARS-CoV-2 infection. TCRdb re-called the 5' RACE reads with MiXCR, one entry per CDR3 protein. Among under 85,000 distinct CDR3 sequences, roughly 12% were seen once, and the ten largest hold around 16%. The sequencing used whole blood, collected at baseline. Every receptor here comes from an adult who was a healthcare worker with PCR-confirmed SARS-CoV-2 infection or an uninfected control (not recorded which). The donor label of this sample is uncertain.

This clonotype was seen a few times. The chain links TRBV7-3 to TRBJ2-2; D not resolved. With 1 base removed from V and 0 bases from J, the gap between germline ends came to 9 bases. The length of the CDR3 is 16 residues. Looked up from germline, CDR1 is SGHTA and CDR2 is FQGTGA. The CDR3 DNA is TGTGCCAGCAGCTTAAGTAGGTCTTCGAACACCGGGGAGCTGTTTTTT. This gives the protein CASSLSRSSNTGELFF.

This clonotype was recorded a few times. The chain has TRBV5-4 and TRBJ2-3; 10 positions match TRBD2. This CDR3 is 15 amino acids long. Germline V gene data show CDR1 as SGHNT and CDR2 as YYREEE (reference sequence). Trimming removed 3 bases from V and 3 bases from J; junction bases left unmatched: 4. Here the CDR3 DNA reads TGTGCCAGCAGCTACCTTAGCGGGGGGACAGATACGCAGTATTTT. The encoded protein is CASSYLSGGTDTQYF.

The genes are TRBV6-6 and TRBJ2-3, with 7 positions matching TRBD2. The CDR3 sequence is 14 residues long. The V and J ends lost 6 bases and 1 base, in that order; junction bases with no gene match: 4. In germline, CDR1 is MNHNY, CDR2 SVGAGI (reference sequence). In DNA form, the CDR3 reads TGTGCCAGCAGGACTAGCTGGGGCACAGATACGCAGTATTTT. This codes for CASRTSWGTDTQYF.

The table lists this clonotype with many counts. The chain joins TRBV6-2 or TRBV6-3 to TRBJ2-3; D gene unclear. Per the germline V gene, CDR1 is MNHEY and CDR2 is SVGEGT. Trimming cost V 2 bases and J 0 bases, with 12 bases left between them. The CDR3 is made up of 16 amino acids. CDR3 nucleotides: TGTGCCAGCAGTTACGGAACGGCGCCTAGCACAGATACGCAGTATTTT. It yields the protein CASSYGTAPSTDTQYF.

This chain joins TRBV2 and TRBJ2-6; no firm D call. From germline, CDR1 is SNHLY and CDR2 FYNNEI. V shed 7 bases and J shed 4 bases, with 8 bases lying between them. The CDR3 covers 13 residues. In DNA, the CDR3 is TGTGCCAGCACAGGCACCGGGGCCAACGTCCTGACTTTC. This translates into CASTGTGANVLTF.

V and J are TRBV28 and TRBJ1-4; 8 bases align to TRBD1. Germline-derived CDR1 and CDR2 are MDHEN and SYDVKM. The V and J ends lost 7 bases and 6 bases, in that order; junction bases with no gene match: 10. This CDR3 contains 15 residues. The chain's CDR3 is CASTRPTGAHEKLFF. The CDR3 region has the DNA TGTGCCAGCACGCGGCCGACAGGGGCCCATGAAAAACTGTTTTTT.

The chain employs TRBV5-1 and TRBJ1-1, with a tentative D call TRBD1 (5 bases). The length of the CDR3 is 14 residues. CDR1 and CDR2 (germline): SGHRS, YFSETQ. V lost 9 bases to trimming and J lost 4 bases, with 19 bases between them. The CDR3 here is CATTGGEIGTEAFF. The DNA for the CDR3 is TGCGCCACCACCGGGGGGGAAATTGGCACTGAAGCTTTCTTT.

Notes on this clonotype: A far larger clone differs by one base, so this is likely a read error. The genes are TRBV6-1 and TRBJ2-3; D not resolved. In germline, CDR1 is MNHNS, CDR2 SASEGT. This CDR3 is built from 11 residues. In DNA, the CDR3 is TGTGCCTGCAGCCTCACAGATACGCAGTATTTT. Protein product: CACSLTDTQYF.

This clonotype was detected ten times or more. The chain joins TRBV29-1 to TRBJ1-2, with D tentatively TRBD1 (5 bases). V dropped 3 bases and J dropped 4 bases, with 9 bases sitting between them. CDR1 SQVTM and CDR2 ANQGSEA come from the germline V gene. This CDR3 spans 12 amino acids. The chain's CDR3 is CSVDGQGYGYTF. The CDR3 nucleotides are TGCAGCGTTGATGGGCAGGGCTATGGCTACACCTTC.

The sample holds a few counts of this clonotype. V usage is TRBV21-1 and J usage is TRBJ1-4. TRBV21-1 is given as a pseudogene. There are 10 residues in the CDR3. The CDR3 nucleotides are TGTGCCAGCAGACATGAAAAACTGTTTTTT. This encodes CASRHEKLFF.

This clonotype has a count of ten or more. The chain couples TRBV27 to TRBJ2-3, with D unclear. Trimming removed 6 bases at V and 0 bases at J, with 10 bases between. The CDR3 has 14 amino acids. Germline loops: CDR1 MNHEY, CDR2 SMNVEV (reference sequence). The CDR3 DNA sequence: TGTGCCAGCAGCGACGGTGCTAGCACAGATACGCAGTATTTT. This sequence encodes CASSDGASTDTQYF.

The chain recombines TRBV2 with TRBJ1-1, with D hard to call. This CDR3 has 13 residues. Trimming cost V 2 bases and J 6 bases, with 10 bases left between them. The germline CDR1 and CDR2 sequences are SNHLY and FYNNEI. The CDR3 reads CASSEQNKPEAFF. The CDR3 DNA reads TGTGCCAGCAGTGAACAGAACAAACCTGAAGCTTTCTTT.

This clonotype has more than one count but fewer than ten. V and J are TRBV2 and TRBJ2-5; TRBD1 aligns across 7 bases. The CDR3 is 16 residues long. With V trimmed by 3 bases and J by 0 bases, 7 bases remained unmatched. CDR1 and CDR2 (germline): SNHLY, FYNNEI. The CDR3 reads CASSEPQGLYQETQYF. The CDR3 bases are TGTGCCAGCAGTGAGCCACAGGGGCTATACCAAGAGACCCAGTACTTC.

This clonotype was observed a few times. J is TRBJ2-7 and V is TRBV10-3; D is perhaps TRBD2 (6 bases). This CDR3 is built from 11 residues. Between the trimmed V and J ends, which lost 4 bases and 7 bases, there was a span of 8 bases. The germline V gene encodes CDR1 ENHRY and CDR2 SYGVKD. DNA of the CDR3: TGTGCCATCAGTGCGGCGGGGGAGCAGTACTTC. It is translated as CAISAAGEQYF.

This clonotype showed up just a few times. V and J are TRBV20-1 and TRBJ2-5; D unclear. Germline CDR1 reads DFQATT; CDR2 reads SNEGSKA (reference sequence). This CDR3 is built from 13 residues. Trimming left V 6 bases short and J 3 bases short, with 14 bases between. The CDR3 here is CSAPGPDEETQYF. In DNA form, the CDR3 reads TGCAGTGCCCCCGGACCAGACGAAGAGACCCAGTACTTC.

The chain employs TRBV24-1 and TRBJ2-1; no definite D call. The CDR3 length is 12 residues. Germline CDR1 reads KGHDR; CDR2 reads SFDVKD. Trimming removed 4 bases from V and 5 bases from J, with 5 bases in between. CDR3: CATSDPDNEQFF. DNA of the CDR3: TGTGCCACCAGTGACCCAGACAATGAGCAGTTCTTC.

The sample holds a few counts of this clonotype. The chain couples TRBV5-4 to TRBJ1-6, with 8 bases lining up with TRBD1. With 1 base clipped from V and 7 bases from J, the junction kept 1 base outside the gene matches. The germline gives CDR1 SGHNT, CDR2 YYREEE (reference sequence). This CDR3 has 14 amino acids. As DNA, the CDR3 is TGTGCCAGCAGCTTGACAGGGGGGAATTCACCCCTCCACTTT. Translation: CASSLTGGNSPLHF. Supplemented by reference TRBV5-4 and TRBJ1-6, the full variable domain reads ETGVTQSPTHLIKTRGQQVTLRCSSQSGHNTVSWYQQALGQGPQFIFQYYREEENGRGNFPPRFSGLQFPNYSSELNVNALELDDSALYLCASSLTGGNSPLHFGNGTRLTVT.

The chain links TRBV3-1 to TRBJ2-3; D perhaps matches TRBD2 (6 bases). Germline CDR1 and CDR2: LGHDT and YNNKEL (reference sequence). The V and J ends lost 4 bases and 3 bases respectively, with 8 bases between them. The CDR3 extends over 13 amino acids. This CDR3 is CASSPGRTDTQYF. DNA of the CDR3: TGTGCCAGCAGCCCAGGGAGGACAGATACGCAGTATTTT.

V usage is TRBV4-2 and J usage is TRBJ2-1; D is uncertain. Per the germline V gene, CDR1 is LGHNA and CDR2 is YNFKEQ. The V end was cut by 0 bases, the J end by 0 bases, with 12 bases between. The CDR3 extends over 17 amino acids. CDR3: CASSQETIGSSYNEQFF. The DNA for the CDR3 is TGTGCCAGCAGCCAAGAGACGATTGGAAGCTCCTACAATGAGCAGTTCTTC.

This clonotype appeared many times. The genes are TRBV13 and TRBJ1-2, with no clear D. V lost 4 bases, J lost 0 bases, and 9 bases lay in between. Germline V gives CDR1 PRHDT, CDR2 FYEKMQ (reference sequence). The CDR3 has 14 amino acids. CDR3 protein: CASSSRDTNYGYTF. The CDR3 DNA is TGTGCCAGCAGCTCACGGGATACTAACTATGGCTACACCTTC.

The chain recombines TRBV6-6 with TRBJ2-7; no clear D. Trimming removed 8 bases at V and 9 bases at J, with 14 bases between. Germline CDR1 is MNHNY and CDR2 is SVGAGI (reference sequence). This CDR3 has 11 residues. The CDR3 sequence is CASRDGVRQYF. The CDR3, as DNA: TGTGCCAGCCGTGACGGCGTGAGGCAGTACTTC.

This clonotype was detected many times. V usage is TRBV20-1 and J usage is TRBJ2-7; TRBD2 aligns across 12 bases. The germline gives CDR1 DFQATT, CDR2 SNEGSKA (reference sequence). V shed 3 bases and J 2 bases; nucleotides not matched to a gene: 5. This CDR3 comprises 15 residues. CDR3 sequence: CSASAGLAGTYEQYF. CDR3 nucleotide sequence: TGCAGTGCTAGTGCCGGACTAGCGGGAACCTACGAGCAGTACTTC.

This clonotype has a count of ten or more. J is TRBJ2-1 and V is TRBV7-3; 8 bases agree with TRBD2. Germline values: CDR1 SGHTA, CDR2 FQGTGA. This CDR3 is 17 amino acids long. Unmatched junction bases numbered 4, after V lost 0 bases and J lost 0 bases. The CDR3 bases are TGTGCCAGCAGCTTAACTAGCGGGGTGAGCTCCTACAATGAGCAGTTCTTC. This encodes CASSLTSGVSSYNEQFF. The complete variable domain, with remaining parts taken from reference TRBV7-3 and TRBJ2-1, reads GAGVSQTPSNKVTEKGKYVELRCDPISGHTALYWYRQSLGQGPEFLIYFQGTGAADDSGLPNDRFFAVRPEGSVSTLKIQRTERGDSAVYLCASSLTSGVSSYNEQFFGPGTRLTVL.

This clonotype occurred many times. The chain employs TRBV11-2 and TRBJ2-5; tentatively, D is TRBD1 or TRBD2 (5 bases each). Trimming shortened V by 3 bases and J by 0 bases, and 5 bases separated the two germline ends. The CDR3 consists of 13 residues. CDR1 and CDR2 (germline): SGHAT, FQNNGV. The CDR3 region is CASSLGHQETQYF. CDR3 in DNA: TGTGCCAGCAGCTTGGGACACCAAGAGACCCAGTACTTC. Full variable domain (outside the CDR3, taken from reference TRBV11-2 and TRBJ2-5): EAGVAQSPRYKIIEKRQSVAFWCNPISGHATLYWYQQILGQGPKLLIQFQNNGVVDDSQLPKDRFSAERLKGVDSTLKIQPAKLEDSAVYLCASSLGHQETQYFGPGTRLLVL.

The chain recombines TRBV28 with TRBJ2-1; 8 positions agree with TRBD2. The CDR3 contains 14 residues. CDR1 MDHEN and CDR2 SYDVKM come from the germline V gene. J lost 9 bases, V lost 7 bases, and 11 bases had no gene match. This chain's CDR3 is CASTLSGGRGEQFF. The CDR3 DNA follows: TGTGCCAGCACTCTATCGGGGGGGCGAGGTGAGCAGTTCTTC.

The CDR3 loop is CASSPLGNEKLFF. In nucleotides, the CDR3 is TGTGCCAGCTCACCACTGGGTAATGAAAAACTGTTTTTT. The V and J genes are TRBV18 and TRBJ1-4; the D is unclear. V lost 1 base to trimming and J lost 4 bases, with 4 bases between them. CDR1 is KGHSH and CDR2 is LQKENI in the germline V gene. This CDR3 has 13 amino acids.

This clonotype was detected ten times or more. The rearrangement links TRBV6-2 or TRBV6-3 to TRBJ1-6, with D hard to call. This CDR3 is 12 amino acids long. CDR1 is MNHEY and CDR2 is SVGEGT in the germline V gene. Trimming removed 6 bases from V and 8 bases from J, with 8 bases in between. The CDR3 region has the DNA TGTGCCAGCAGCTGGGGTGATTCACCCCTCCACTTT. This sequence encodes CASSWGDSPLHF.

This clonotype was counted a few times. The chain uses TRBV7-6 and TRBJ2-7; 9 bases agree with TRBD1. This CDR3 comprises 15 residues. Germline V lookup: CDR1 SGHVS, CDR2 FNYEAQ. V lost 2 bases, J lost 3 bases, and 5 bases stayed unmatched. CDR3 nucleotides: TGTGCCAGCAGCTTACAGACAGGGGGAAGCTACGAGCAGTACTTC. This codes for CASSLQTGGSYEQYF.

The chain uses TRBV3-1 and TRBJ2-1; the match to TRBD2 covers 11 bases. The CDR3 is 17 amino acids. Germline V CDR1 and CDR2: LGHDT, YNNKEL (reference sequence). With 5 bases clipped from V and 0 bases from J, the junction kept 6 bases outside the gene matches. CDR3 DNA sequence: TGTGCCAGCAGCGCCGAGGGACTAGCGGCCTCCTACAATGAGCAGTTCTTC. Its translation is CASSAEGLAASYNEQFF.

The J gene is TRBJ1-2, the V gene TRBV4-3; no firm D call. The CDR3 loop spans 16 amino acids. V lost 3 bases and J 5 bases, leaving 19 bases between the germline ends. The germline CDR1 and CDR2 sequences are LGHNA and YSLEER. CDR3 nucleotides: TGCGCCAGCAGCCAGAGTTTCGGCACGACTACTTATGGCTACACCTTC. Translated: CASSQSFGTTTYGYTF.